This T cell receptor (beta chain) appears in the sequencing data of a study of monozygotic twins with cystic fibrosis. Study-level points and caveats: J usage was most co-twin-similar in 8 of 16 pairs, V in 13.

With V trimmed by 2 bases and J by 0 bases, 1 base remained unmatched. This CDR3 contains 14 residues. Germline V gene lookup returns CDR1 GTSNPN and CDR2 SVGIG (reference sequence). Data came from immunoSEQ multiplex PCR; TCRdb stores just in-frame clones and leaves some out. This sample yields roughly 10,000 clones, of which just over 99% are seen a single time; around 0.45% belongs to the top ten. Worth noting for this clone: Its antigen remains unidentified.

V is TRBV30 and J is TRBJ2-7; TRBD1 matches 10 bases. This TCR was recovered from a man aged 18-30 years with cystic fibrosis. The sequenced material came from blood. CDR3 in DNA: TGTGCCTGGAGTTGGGACAGGGGCTCCTACGAGCAGTACTTC. This encodes CAWSWDRGSYEQYF.